Here is one TCR beta chain with its context. The target antigen is unknown. The data were produced by immunoSEQ multiplex PCR, yet TCRdb's version contains in-frame clones alone and is incomplete. Of about 70,000 clones listed, about 83% are singletons. Germline CDR1 and CDR2: SGHAT and FQNNGV. V was cut by 1 base and J by 15 bases, with 16 bases left in between. There are 14 residues in the CDR3. The data were taken from a study of a mutant IDH1 vaccine in newly diagnosed glioma. Study-level background: Antecedent treatment encompassed radiotherapy, temozolomide, or their combination; the majority received both. Findings of the study overall: Pseudoprogression appeared independent of alterations in top peripheral clonotypes.

Time point in this sample: baseline, week 1 (first vaccination visit). Documented treatment: pre-vaccination baseline after standard-of-care therapy. Each donor presented with a new WHO grade 3 or 4 astrocytoma that tested IDH1-mutant and showed ATRX loss. The chain combines TRBV11-2 with TRBJ1-6, with D perhaps TRBD1 (6 bases). This sequence originates from a young woman with glioma. Some clones in this sample may be carry-over from other donors' samples. Sequenced material: peripheral blood mononuclear cells (PBMCs), taken from a glioma patient treated with radiotherapy, temozolomide or both. CDR3 loop: CASSLGWTDRFLHF. CDR3 sequence (DNA): TGTGCCAGCAGCTTAGGATGGACCGACAGGTTCCTCCACTTT.